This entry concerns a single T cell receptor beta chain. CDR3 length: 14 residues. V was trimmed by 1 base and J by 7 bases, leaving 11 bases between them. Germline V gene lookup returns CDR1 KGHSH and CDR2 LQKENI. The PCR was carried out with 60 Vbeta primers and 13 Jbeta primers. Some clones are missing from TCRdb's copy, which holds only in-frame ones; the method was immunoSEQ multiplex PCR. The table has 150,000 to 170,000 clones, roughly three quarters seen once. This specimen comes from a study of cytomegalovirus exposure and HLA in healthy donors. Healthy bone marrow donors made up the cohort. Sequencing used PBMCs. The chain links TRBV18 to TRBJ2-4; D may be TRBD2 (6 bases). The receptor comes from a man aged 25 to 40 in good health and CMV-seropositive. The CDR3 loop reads CASSPRTEGNIQYF. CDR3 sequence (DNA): TGTGCCAGCTCACCACGCACGGAGGGGAACATTCAGTACTTC.